This T cell receptor (beta chain) was sequenced for a study of blood T cell repertoires in COVID-19. Study context: The United States, Italy and Spain provided the acute and convalescent COVID-19 samples. PBMCs, B-cell-depleted T cells, or T cells provided the cDNA or gDNA that made up the material.

V was clipped by 0 bases and J by 3 bases; unmatched bases: 6. The germline CDR1 and CDR2 sequences are SGHRS and YFSETQ. The CDR3 has 16 amino acids. Authors' processing steps: Reference gene primer amplification gave estimated nucleated cell counts. Generated by immunoSEQ multiplex PCR, the TCRdb table keeps only in-frame clones and is missing some. That table supplies the V and J calls and clone size; D and trimming were determined from the DNA. Of about 260,000 clones in the sample, 80% to 90% are singletons; the top ten hold 4% to 5%. The sample consisted of peripheral blood. The J gene is TRBJ2-3, the V gene TRBV5-1, with 8 positions matching TRBD1. The TCR sequence derives from a man aged 55 to 70 with acute or convalescent COVID-19. CDR3 DNA sequence: TGCGCCAGCAGCTTGGTCCCCAGGGGGCAGACAGATACGCAGTATTTT. Amino acid sequence: CASSLVPRGQTDTQYF.